A selection of T cell receptor beta chains follows, all from one sample in a study of shared clonotypes between healthy human individuals. Repertoires were generated with immunoSEQ multiplex PCR, while TCRdb's copy carries only in-frame clones and drops some. This sample has about 2.2 million clones, with just under 95% found just once. The sequenced material came from naive CD8+ T cells from PBMCs. These receptors were collected from a man between 18 and 35 years old in good health. Some clones in this sample may be carry-over from other donors' samples. The conserved cysteine and the conserved F or W are not part of the CDR3 here. Clone size is given for some rows only: seen once, a few or many times, or a class if the clone is expanded.

-	TRBV9	TRBJ1-2	ASSGGTGRNGYT
-	TRBV2	TRBJ2-7	ATGGHDSYEQY
-	TRBV27	TRBJ1-5	ASSLRAGHQPQH
-	TRBV27	TRBJ1-2	ASSPGRGYT
-	TRBV15	TRBJ2-2	ATSGQQGWTSGSRGTGELF
-	TRBV27	TRBJ2-7	ATRRGSYEQY
-	TRBV6-5	TRBJ2-1	ASSYKNEQF
-	TRBV15	TRBJ2-1	ATSRDRRLTSAYNEQF
-	TRBV7-8	TRBJ1-4	ASSLLAGELF
-	TRBV7-9	TRBJ1-1	ASSLGLSGGVNTEAF
-	TRBV7-9	TRBJ2-1	ASNPRLPNEQF
-	TRBV10-3	TRBJ1-1	AISESYGAEAF
-	TRBV7-2	TRBJ2-7	ASSLGGLSAQY
few	TRBV30	TRBJ1-2	AWTKRGYGYT
-	TRBV7-2	TRBJ1-5	ASSFYGAGGNQPQH
-	TRBV27	TRBJ2-7	ASSLVATAAPYEQY
-	TRBV27	TRBJ2-2	ASSTWHGGRANTGELF
once	TRBV14	TRBJ1-1	ASSQFQGDTEAF
-	TRBV5-1	TRBJ2-3	ASSLVGFSTDTQY
-	TRBV9	TRBJ2-2	ASSVRLEGPTGELF
few	TRBV7-9	TRBJ2-7	ASSRDTAYEQY
-	TRBV19	TRBJ1-1	ASSFHPPRKRGQGSEAF
-	TRBV27	TRBJ1-4	ASTGRDEKLF
-	TRBV6-4	TRBJ1-3	ASTPPWTNFGNTIY
-	TRBV5-1	TRBJ2-7	ASSLGQGWLSYEQY
-	TRBV4-2	TRBJ2-5	ASSQVRRDGYQETQY
-	TRBV2	TRBJ1-2	ASSGGNYGYT
-	TRBV7-9	TRBJ2-5	ASSFMRDRDRRETQY
-	TRBV11-2	TRBJ2-7	ASSLARGTAASYEQY
-	TRBV2	TRBJ2-1	ASSEGAGGWNEQF
few	TRBV7-9	TRBJ2-1	ASSLEAGEQF
-	TRBV5-1	TRBJ2-1	ASSPPSRGDNEQF
-	TRBV15	TRBJ2-1	ATSRDRVGLAGGEQF
-	TRBV6-5	TRBJ1-1	ASSPTRGYTEAF
-	TRBV27	TRBJ1-4	ASSFWGQGEKLF
-	TRBV5-1	TRBJ2-7	ASSFGASYEQY
once	TRBV5-1	TRBJ2-7	ASSLPSSGKGEQY
-	TRBV10-3	TRBJ2-1	AVRDRVSENEQF
-	TRBV12-5	TRBJ1-1	ASGHPGTGGEAF
-	TRBV15	TRBJ2-7	ATSRDLTGNGEQY
-	TRBV9	TRBJ2-5	ASSVGLAGGPETQY
-	TRBV4-3	TRBJ1-1	ASSQITVNTEAF
-	TRBV18	TRBJ1-1	ASSHPLNTEAF
once	TRBV9	TRBJ2-3	ASSVGRGRITDTQY
-	TRBV6-6	TRBJ2-7	ASSHRVNEQY
once	TRBV14	TRBJ2-1	ASSRGLLAGNEQF
-	TRBV7-8	TRBJ2-2	ANPGPGIRTGELF
-	TRBV19	TRBJ2-7	ASSPQGAGSQPPEQY
-	TRBV11-1	TRBJ2-7	ASSPLIRDRQYEQY
-	TRBV6-5	TRBJ2-3	ASSLGGTVTDTQY